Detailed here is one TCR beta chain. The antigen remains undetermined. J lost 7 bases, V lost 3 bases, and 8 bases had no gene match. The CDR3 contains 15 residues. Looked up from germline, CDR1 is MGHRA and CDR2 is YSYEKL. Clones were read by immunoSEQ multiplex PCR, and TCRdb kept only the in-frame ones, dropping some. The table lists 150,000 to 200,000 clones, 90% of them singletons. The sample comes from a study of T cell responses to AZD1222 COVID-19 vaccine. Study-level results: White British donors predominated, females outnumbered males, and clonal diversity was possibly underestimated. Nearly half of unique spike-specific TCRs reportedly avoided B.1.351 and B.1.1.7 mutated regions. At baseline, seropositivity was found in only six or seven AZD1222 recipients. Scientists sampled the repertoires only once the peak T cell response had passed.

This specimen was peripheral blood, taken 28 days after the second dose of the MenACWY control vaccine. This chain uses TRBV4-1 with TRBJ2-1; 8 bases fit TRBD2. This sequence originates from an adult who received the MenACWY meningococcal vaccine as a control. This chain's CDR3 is CASSQTGGNRNEQFF. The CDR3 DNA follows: TGCGCCAGCAGCCAGACGGGAGGGAACAGGAATGAGCAGTTCTTC.